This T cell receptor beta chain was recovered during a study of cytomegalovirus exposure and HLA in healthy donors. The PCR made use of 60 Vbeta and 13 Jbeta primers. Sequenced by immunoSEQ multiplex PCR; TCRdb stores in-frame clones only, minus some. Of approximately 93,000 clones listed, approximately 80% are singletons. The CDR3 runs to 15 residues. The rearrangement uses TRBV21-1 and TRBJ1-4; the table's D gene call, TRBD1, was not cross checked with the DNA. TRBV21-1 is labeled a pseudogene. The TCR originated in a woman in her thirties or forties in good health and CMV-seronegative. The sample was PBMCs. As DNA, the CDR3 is TGTGCCAGCAGCAAAGTCGTGGCCGTACATGAAAAACTGTTTTTT. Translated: CASSKVVAVHEKLFF.